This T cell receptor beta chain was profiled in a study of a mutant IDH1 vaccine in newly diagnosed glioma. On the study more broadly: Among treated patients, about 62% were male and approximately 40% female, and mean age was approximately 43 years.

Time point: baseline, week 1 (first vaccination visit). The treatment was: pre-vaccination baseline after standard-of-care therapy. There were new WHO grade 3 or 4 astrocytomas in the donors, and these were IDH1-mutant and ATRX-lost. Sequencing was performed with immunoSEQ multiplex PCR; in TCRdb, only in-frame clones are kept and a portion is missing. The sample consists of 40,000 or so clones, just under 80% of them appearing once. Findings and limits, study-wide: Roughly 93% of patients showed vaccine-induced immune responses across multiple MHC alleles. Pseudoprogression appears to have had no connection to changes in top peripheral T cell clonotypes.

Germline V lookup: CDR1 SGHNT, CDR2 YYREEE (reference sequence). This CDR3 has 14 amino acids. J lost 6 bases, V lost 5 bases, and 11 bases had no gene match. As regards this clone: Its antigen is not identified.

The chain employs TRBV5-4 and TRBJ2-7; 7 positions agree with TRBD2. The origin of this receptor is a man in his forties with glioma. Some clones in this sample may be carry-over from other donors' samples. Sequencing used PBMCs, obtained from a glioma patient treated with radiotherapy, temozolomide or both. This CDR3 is CASRPGEGLVEQYF. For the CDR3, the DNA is TGTGCCAGCAGACCCGGGGAGGGTCTCGTCGAGCAGTACTTC.